Below are 21 T cell receptor beta chains sequenced from a single sample in a study of long-term antiretroviral therapy in people with HIV. At the survey level, the v3.0 immunoSEQ assay was run. Libraries were prepared by immunoSEQ multiplex PCR; TCRdb keeps only in-frame clonotypes and omits some of them. Of 25,000 to 35,000 clones listed, 85% to 90% are singletons. The sample was unsorted PBMCs, taken 0.8 years after starting antiretroviral therapy. These receptors were obtained from a woman aged 25 to 39 with HIV.

The chain employs TRBV6-1 and TRBJ2-1; perhaps TRBD2 as D (5 bases). This CDR3 has 15 amino acids. In germline, CDR1 is MNHNS, CDR2 SASEGT. The germline V and J ends were trimmed by 7 bases and 15 bases, with 28 bases remaining between them. DNA of the CDR3: TGTGCCAGCACCGGATCAGGTTTCGATGCGGACTCATGGTTCTTC. Amino acid sequence: CASTGSGFDADSWFF.

As DNA, the CDR3 is TGCAGCCCTTTTCTTGACAATGAGCAGTTCTTC. This encodes CSPFLDNEQFF. The V call is TRBV29-1, the J call TRBJ2-1; D is undetermined. Germline CDR1 and CDR2: SQVTM and ANQGSEA. V shed 8 bases and J shed 5 bases, with 10 bases lying between them. This CDR3 is 11 amino acids long.

The CDR3 loop reads CASRGGHLGSEAFF. The DNA for the CDR3 is TGTGCCAGTCGAGGGGGACACCTCGGCTCTGAAGCTTTCTTT. J is TRBJ1-1 and V is TRBV28; the D gene is possibly TRBD1 (6 bases). Per germline, CDR1 MDHEN and CDR2 SYDVKM. The CDR3 length is 14 residues. Trimming stripped 9 bases from V and 6 bases from J, with 20 bases between.

The gene calls are TRBV18 and TRBJ2-5, with TRBD1 matching over 9 bases. CDR1 and CDR2 from the germline V gene are KGHSH and LQKENI. With 3 bases clipped from V and 5 bases from J, the junction kept 10 bases outside the gene matches. CDR3 length: 16 residues. The CDR3 here is CASSPAGTGFKETQYF. Written as DNA, the CDR3 is TGTGCCAGCTCACCGGCCGGGACAGGGTTCAAGGAGACCCAGTACTTC.

V and J are TRBV5-8 and TRBJ2-5; D tentatively reads TRBD1 or TRBD2 (5 bases each). Germline V gene sequence: CDR1 SGHTS, CDR2 YDEGEE. V lost 0 bases and J 1 base, leaving 7 bases between the germline ends. This CDR3 comprises 14 residues. The chain's CDR3 is CASSLAGLQETQYF. DNA for the CDR3: TGTGCCAGCAGCTTGGCGGGGCTCCAAGAGACCCAGTACTTC.

V is TRBV5-8 and J is TRBJ2-5, with a possible D match to TRBD2 (10 bases). CDR3 length equals 18 residues. Trimming removed 6 bases from V and 6 bases from J, with 30 bases in between. Per germline, CDR1 SGHTS and CDR2 YDEGEE. CDR3 residues: CASNDWTGERGGQKTQYF. CDR3 sequence (DNA): TGTGCCAGCAACGATTGGACAGGGGAGCGGGGGGGTCAAAAGACCCAGTACTTC. Full variable domain (outside the CDR3, taken from reference TRBV5-8 and TRBJ2-5): EAGVTQSPTHLIKTRGQQATLRCSPISGHTSVYWYQQALGLGLQFLLWYDEGEERNRGNFPPRFSGRQFPNYSSELNVNALELEDSALYLCASNDWTGERGGQKTQYFGPGTRLLVL.

The V gene is TRBV11-1, the J gene TRBJ2-2; D is undetermined. Germline V gives CDR1 SGHAT, CDR2 FQDESV (reference sequence). The V gene lost 2 bases and the J gene lost 8 bases, with 12 bases spanning the gap. CDR3 length: 14 amino acids. CDR3 loop: CASSLSPFSGELFF. The DNA for the CDR3 is TGTGCCAGCAGCTTATCCCCTTTTTCGGGGGAGCTGTTTTTT.

The rearrangement uses TRBV19 and TRBJ1-3, with D possibly matching TRBD1 (5 bases). V dropped 7 bases and J dropped 4 bases, with 17 bases sitting between them. Looked up from germline, CDR1 is LNHDA and CDR2 is SQIVND (reference sequence). The CDR3 is 15 amino acids. CDR3 sequence reads: CASTGTRAWGNTIYF. CDR3 sequence (DNA): TGTGCCAGTACTGGGACCCGGGCCTGGGGAAACACCATATATTTT.

This clone was counted between two and nine times. The chain links TRBV5-6 to TRBJ1-5; D uncertain. In germline, CDR1 is SGHDT, CDR2 YYEEEE. The V and J ends lost 2 bases and 9 bases respectively, with 15 bases between them. The CDR3 contains 14 residues. CDR3 DNA: TGTGCCAGCAGCTTTATGCAGCTACGAGGGCCCCAGCATTTT. Translated, it gives CASSFMQLRGPQHF.

V and J are TRBV10-2 and TRBJ1-2, with D possibly TRBD1 on 5 matching bases. The germline V and J ends were trimmed by 2 bases and 8 bases, with 15 bases remaining between them. Germline loops: CDR1 WSHSY, CDR2 SAAADI. This CDR3 has 14 residues. The CDR3 reads CASSEEGPLVGYTF. The CDR3 DNA follows: TGCGCCAGCAGTGAGGAGGGACCCCTTGTGGGCTACACCTTC.

The chain has TRBV2 and TRBJ2-7; 7 bases are a match to TRBD2. From germline, CDR1 is SNHLY and CDR2 FYNNEI. The CDR3 loop spans 12 amino acids. The J segment lost 4 bases and the V segment lost 6 bases, leaving 3 bases of the junction unmatched. The CDR3 DNA reads as TGTGCCAGCAGGGGAGGGGTTTACGAGCAGTACTTC. Its translation: CASRGGVYEQYF. Variable domain in full (rest from reference TRBV2 and TRBJ2-7): EPEVTQTPSHQVTQMGQEVILRCVPISNHLYFYWYRQILGQKVEFLVSFYNNEISEKSEIFDDQFSVERPDGSNFTLKIRSTKLEDSAMYFCASRGGVYEQYFGPGTRLTVT.

The chain couples TRBV4-1 to TRBJ1-1; 9 bases agree with TRBD1. Germline-derived CDR1 and CDR2 are MGHRA and YSYEKL. The CDR3 is 14 residues long. The J segment lost 8 bases and the V segment lost 3 bases, leaving 7 bases of the junction unmatched. In nucleotides, the CDR3 is TGCGCCAGCAGCCAGTTTACAGGGGGCGGGGAAGCTTTCTTT. Its protein is CASSQFTGGGEAFF.

This sequence joins TRBV25-1 and TRBJ2-5; D gene ambiguous. The V and J ends lost 6 bases and 0 bases respectively, with 8 bases between them. This CDR3 is built from 13 residues. CDR1 MGHDK and CDR2 SYGVNS come from the germline V gene. In DNA, the CDR3 is TGTGCCAGCAGCAAACGGGACCAAGAGACCCAGTACTTC. Residues: CASSKRDQETQYF. Full variable domain (remainder filled in from reference TRBV25-1 and TRBJ2-5): EADIYQTPRYLVIGTGKKITLECSQTMGHDKMYWYQQDPGMELHLIHYSYGVNSTEKGDLSSESTVSRIRTEHFPLTLESARPSHTSQYLCASSKRDQETQYFGPGTRLLVL.

The V and J genes are TRBV5-1 and TRBJ2-3; D gene ambiguous. This CDR3 spans 16 amino acids. V lost 0 bases to trimming and J lost 5 bases, with 16 bases between them. CDR1 and CDR2 (germline): SGHRS, YFSETQ. CDR3 bases: TGCGCCAGCAGCTTGGCTTTTTTGGGCGCGGTAGATACGCAGTATTTT. Translation gives CASSLAFLGAVDTQYF.

The chain is built from TRBV7-6 and TRBJ1-2; D gene uncertain. Germline V lookup: CDR1 SGHVS, CDR2 FNYEAQ. Trimming removed 0 bases at V and 8 bases at J, with 16 bases between. The CDR3 has 15 residues. DNA for the CDR3: TGTGCCAGCAGCTTAGCGCCTGACCAACAGAGAGGCTACACCTTC. Its protein is CASSLAPDQQRGYTF.

The V call is TRBV14, the J call TRBJ2-1; D is undetermined. CDR1 is SGHDN and CDR2 is FVKESK in the germline V gene. The CDR3 has 13 amino acids. Trimming removed 3 bases from V and 3 bases from J, with 6 bases in between. For the CDR3, the DNA is TGTGCCAGCAGCCACTACGGCTACAATGAGCAGTTCTTC. Its protein is CASSHYGYNEQFF.

V gene TRBV5-1 combines with J gene TRBJ2-3, with 9 bases matching TRBD1. CDR1 and CDR2 (germline): SGHRS, YFSETQ. The V and J ends lost 3 bases and 4 bases, in that order; junction bases with no gene match: 3. The CDR3 is made up of 14 amino acids. The CDR3 sequence: CASSSGQGADTQYF. Here the CDR3 DNA reads TGCGCCAGCAGCTCGGGACAGGGAGCAGATACGCAGTATTTT. The complete variable domain, with remaining parts taken from reference TRBV5-1 and TRBJ2-3, reads KAGVTQTPRYLIKTRGQQVTLSCSPISGHRSVSWYQQTPGQGLQFLFEYFSETQRNKGNFPGRFSGRQFSNSRSEMNVSTLELGDSALYLCASSSGQGADTQYFGPGTRLTVL.

V is TRBV7-3 and J is TRBJ2-2; TRBD2 agrees at 7 bases. This CDR3 is 14 amino acids long. Germline CDR1 SGHTA, CDR2 FQGTGA. V trimming: 5 bases; J trimming: 4 bases; junction bases outside the gene matches: 4. This CDR3 is CASSPAGATGELFF. The CDR3 nucleotides are TGTGCCAGCAGCCCCGCGGGAGCCACCGGGGAGCTGTTTTTT.

The chain links TRBV10-3 to TRBJ2-3, with D uncertain. The CDR3 sequence is 15 residues long. V lost 3 bases and J 4 bases, leaving 14 bases between the germline ends. CDR1 and CDR2 (germline): ENHRY, SYGVKD. CDR3 sequence reads: CAISDFTTSADTQYF. The DNA for the CDR3 is TGTGCCATCAGTGATTTTACTACCTCGGCAGATACGCAGTATTTT.

This clone was recorded only once. The genes are TRBV5-1 and TRBJ2-7, with 9 bases aligning to TRBD1. The germline gives CDR1 SGHRS, CDR2 YFSETQ. This CDR3 region has 14 residues. With V trimmed by 2 bases and J by 6 bases, 6 bases remained unmatched. DNA for the CDR3: TGCGCCAGCAGCTTCGGACAGGGGACCACCGAGCAGTACTTC. This encodes CASSFGQGTTEQYF.

The chain employs TRBV11-3 and TRBJ2-1; no definite D call. There are 12 residues in the CDR3. Germline V CDR1 and CDR2: SGHNT, YENEEA. The V end lost 0 bases, the J end lost 7 bases, and 4 bases lay between the germline ends. CDR3: CASSLDGNEQFF. The CDR3 DNA follows: TGTGCCAGCAGCTTAGATGGGAATGAGCAGTTCTTC.